A selection of T cell receptor beta chains follows, all from one sample in a study of beta chain features in type 1 diabetes. Assay used: immunoSEQ multiplex PCR; TCRdb lists only in-frame clones, some missing. The sample includes 240,000 or so clones, roughly 70% of them seen just once. The material sequenced was naive CD4+ T cells from blood. Receptors originate from a man aged 25-45 years in good health. The CDR3 runs from the conserved cysteine through the conserved F or W. D genes are given only for firm matches. Clone size is stated in some rows and not others, as once, few, many or a class when expanded.

V gene	J gene	D gene	clone size	CDR3 protein
TRBV5-1	TRBJ2-1	TRBD2	-	CASSLDRLAGVGNEQFF
TRBV6-5	TRBJ2-5	TRBD2	-	CASSGGWYQETQYF
TRBV9	TRBJ2-2	-	few	CASSAFLGGELFF
TRBV7-2	TRBJ2-4	-	-	CASSSFDYPAKNIQYF
TRBV30	TRBJ2-1	TRBD1	-	CAWSVLGQGYNEQFF
TRBV2	TRBJ1-6	-	few	CATSDLGSPLHF
TRBV5-4	TRBJ2-5	-	few	CASSFQETQYF
TRBV29-1	TRBJ2-1	-	-	CSGANSYNEQFF
TRBV29-1	TRBJ2-2	-	-	CSFHWAGELFF
TRBV2	TRBJ2-3	-	-	CASSPLPTGVSFTDTQYF
TRBV20-1	TRBJ1-5	-	-	CSASEGRSQHF
TRBV9	TRBJ2-7	TRBD1	-	CASSPGTASYEQYF
TRBV30	TRBJ2-1	-	few	CAWSPLHNEQFF
TRBV30	TRBJ2-3	-	-	CACMTRGGTDTQYF
TRBV29-1	TRBJ1-6	-	few	CSYRGGRDSPLHF
TRBV10-3	TRBJ2-3	-	-	CAISESTRADTQYF
TRBV30	TRBJ2-7	TRBD2	few	CAWSGGRPATGEQYF
TRBV19	TRBJ2-1	TRBD2	-	CASSIDLAGDLNEQFF
TRBV28	TRBJ2-7	TRBD1	few	CASEPTLGTGSYEQYF
TRBV9	TRBJ2-7	TRBD2	-	CASSPRTSGPYEQYF
TRBV30	TRBJ2-1	-	-	CAWDSRGDNEQFF
TRBV5-6	TRBJ2-3	-	-	CASSLVGPDTQYF
TRBV28	TRBJ1-5	-	-	CASSRGDSNQPQHF
TRBV30	TRBJ1-1	-	-	CAWRHPGTAVMF
TRBV29-1	TRBJ1-6	TRBD1	once	CSVEAWGQDVNSPLHF
TRBV18	TRBJ1-1	-	-	CASSPRIGGTEAFF
TRBV21-1	TRBJ2-5	-	-	CASSKGGVWLRETQYF
TRBV10-3	TRBJ2-3	TRBD2	-	CAISRTSGGTDTQYF
TRBV11-2	TRBJ2-1	-	few	CASSPIPSAEQFF
TRBV7-9	TRBJ2-1	TRBD1	-	CASSFPTGNEQFF
TRBV9	TRBJ2-1	-	-	CASSGSASSYNEQFF
TRBV11-2	TRBJ2-1	TRBD1	-	CASSIGTGRSYNEQFF
TRBV30	TRBJ2-6	-	few	CAWGKPLSGANVLTF
TRBV30	TRBJ2-5	-	-	CAWSTSRETQYF
TRBV28	TRBJ2-7	-	-	CASSLGFQGMYEQYF
TRBV6-5	TRBJ2-5	-	-	CASSYGQETQYF
TRBV5-1	TRBJ1-5	-	-	CASSLGQNQPQHF
TRBV30	TRBJ1-1	-	-	CAWEHRGTEAFF
TRBV29-1	TRBJ2-5	TRBD1	-	CSVSGGQETQYF
TRBV5-1	TRBJ2-7	TRBD1	-	CASSPRGQGAYEQYF
TRBV2	TRBJ2-6	-	-	CATDGSGANVLTF
TRBV29-1	TRBJ2-1	TRBD1	few	CSVPGARGLSYNEQFF
TRBV30	TRBJ2-1	-	few	CAWSVLGNEQFF
TRBV20-1	TRBJ2-7	-	few	CSASPYEQYF
TRBV30	TRBJ2-7	TRBD2	-	CAWSAGTRMVGEQYF
TRBV29-1	TRBJ1-2	-	-	CSALLPTENYGYTF
TRBV29-1	TRBJ1-6	-	-	CSVRTAYNSPLHF
TRBV30	TRBJ2-6	-	few	CAWRKQGISGANVLTF
TRBV15	TRBJ2-5	TRBD2	-	CATSRALAGGETQYF
TRBV30	TRBJ2-4	TRBD2	-	CAWRGIREGRNIQYF
TRBV29-1	TRBJ1-1	TRBD1	few	CSVEDWDSMNTEAFF
TRBV30	TRBJ1-1	TRBD1	once	CACFLRQGAVDFF
TRBV13	TRBJ2-7	-	few	CASSSTTGIPTYEQYF
TRBV6-5	TRBJ2-3	TRBD1	-	CASSLTGGPDTQYF